What follows are 29 T cell receptor beta chains derived from one specimen sequenced in a study of cytomegalovirus exposure and HLA in healthy donors. 60 Vbeta and 13 Jbeta primers were used in PCR. Repertoires were generated with immunoSEQ multiplex PCR, while TCRdb's copy carries only in-frame clones and drops some. The data hold roughly 150,000 clones, with around two thirds observed a single time. Source material: PBMCs. These receptors originate from a young man in good health and CMV-seropositive.

V gene TRBV5-5 combines with J gene TRBJ1-5; 7 positions match TRBD1. The CDR3 contains 15 residues. CDR1 SGHKS and CDR2 YYEKEE come from the germline V gene (reference sequence). V lost 5 bases to trimming and J lost 5 bases; unmatched junction nucleotides: 10. CDR3 region: CASSLLQGKDQPQHF. The CDR3, as DNA: TGTGCCAGCAGTCTCTTACAGGGGAAGGATCAGCCCCAGCATTTT. The variable domain in full, with the rest retrieved from reference TRBV5-5 and TRBJ1-5, is DAGVTQSPTHLIKTRGQQVTLRCSPISGHKSVSWYQQVLGQGPQFIFQYYEKEERGRGNFPDRFSARQFPNYSSELNVNALLLGDSALYLCASSLLQGKDQPQHFGDGTRLSIL.

The gene calls are TRBV5-1 and TRBJ2-1; 11 bases match TRBD2. The CDR3 has 14 residues. CDR1 SGHRS and CDR2 YFSETQ come from the germline V gene. V lost 4 bases and J lost 8; bases outside the gene matches: 5. CDR3 in amino acids: CASSTSGSSDEQFF. CDR3 in DNA: TGCGCCAGCAGCACTAGCGGGAGTTCCGATGAGCAGTTCTTC.

V and J are TRBV27 and TRBJ2-1; 7 nucleotides match TRBD2. The CDR3 is made up of 12 amino acids. J was trimmed by 8 bases and V by 5 bases; bases with no gene match: 3. Germline CDR1 and CDR2: MNHEY and SMNVEV (reference sequence). The CDR3 sequence is CASSKGGDEQFF. The CDR3 nucleotides read TGTGCCAGCAGTAAGGGAGGGGATGAGCAGTTCTTC.

The rearrangement links TRBV5-1 to TRBJ2-1; TRBD1 matches 7 bases. This CDR3 is 14 amino acids long. Trimming at V came to 2 bases and at J to 9 bases, leaving 8 bases not matched to a gene. CDR1 and CDR2 from the germline V gene are SGHRS and YFSETQ. The CDR3 DNA is TGCGCCAGCAGCTTTTCAACAGGGGAGAGTGAGCAGTTCTTC. Protein: CASSFSTGESEQFF.

The chain employs TRBV7-8 and TRBJ1-4; tentatively, D is TRBD1 (5 bases). Per germline, CDR1 SGHVS and CDR2 FQNEAQ. CDR3 length: 15 amino acids. The V end was cut by 4 bases, the J end by 3 bases, with 12 bases between. CDR3 loop: CASSSGVVANEKLFF. The CDR3 bases are TGTGCCAGCAGCTCGGGGGTTGTTGCTAATGAAAAACTGTTTTTT.

The chain joins TRBV7-9 to TRBJ2-5; D might be TRBD1 (5 bases). Germline-derived CDR1 and CDR2 are SEHNR and FQNEAQ (reference sequence). Trimming took off 1 base at V and 4 bases at J, with 10 bases between the two ends. The CDR3 is 14 residues long. CDR3 loop: CASSLVGVPETQYF. The DNA for the CDR3 is TGTGCCAGCAGCTTAGTAGGGGTTCCAGAGACCCAGTACTTC. Full variable domain (outside the CDR3, taken from reference TRBV7-9 and TRBJ2-5): DTGVSQNPRHKITKRGQNVTFRCDPISEHNRLYWYRQTLGQGPEFLTYFQNEAQLEKSRLLSDRFSAERPKGSFSTLEIQRTEQGDSAMYLCASSLVGVPETQYFGPGTRLLVL.

The CDR3 spells CASSLLAGQETQYF. The CDR3 DNA reads as TGTGCCAGCAGCCTACTAGCGGGACAAGAGACCCAGTACTTC. The chain joins TRBV7-9 to TRBJ2-5; 10 nucleotides align to TRBD2. The CDR3 consists of 14 residues. V gave up 5 bases and J gave up 2 bases; unmatched junction bases: 2. The germline gives CDR1 SEHNR, CDR2 FQNEAQ (reference sequence).

This rearrangement joins TRBV10-1 to TRBJ2-5, with 9 nucleotides matching TRBD1. Germline assignment: CDR1 WNHNN and CDR2 SYGVQD (reference sequence). Losses at the gene ends were 5 bases for V and 1 base for J; bases not matched to a gene: 5. The CDR3 contains 15 residues. CDR3 DNA sequence: TGCGCCAGCAGTCCGGGACAGGGACTCCAAGAGACCCAGTACTTC. Translating gives CASSPGQGLQETQYF.

This rearrangement joins TRBV19 to TRBJ1-5, with D maybe TRBD1 (6 bases). The V gene lost 5 bases and the J gene lost 5 bases, with 10 bases spanning the gap. This CDR3 spans 13 amino acids. Germline lookup yields CDR1 LNHDA and CDR2 SQIVND (reference sequence). The CDR3 region has the DNA TGTGCCAGTAGTGGACAGAGCTATCAGCCCCAGCATTTT. Translation: CASSGQSYQPQHF.

The rearrangement links TRBV6-1 to TRBJ2-5, with 8 nucleotides matching TRBD1. V shed 6 bases and J 3 bases; nucleotides not matched to a gene: 3. The CDR3 has 13 amino acids. From germline, CDR1 is MNHNS and CDR2 SASEGT. The CDR3 here is CASRPTGEETQYF. The CDR3, as DNA: TGTGCCAGCAGACCGACAGGGGAAGAGACCCAGTACTTC.

The J gene is TRBJ2-2, the V gene TRBV10-2; 9 nucleotides agree with TRBD2. With 6 bases clipped from V and 7 bases from J, the junction kept 24 bases outside the gene matches. Germline V lookup: CDR1 WSHSY, CDR2 SAAADI. CDR3 size: 20 residues. CDR3 region: CASRPQGMRREGQMDGELFF. DNA of the CDR3: TGCGCCAGCAGGCCCCAGGGGATGAGGCGGGAGGGCCAGATGGACGGGGAGCTGTTTTTT.

The chain has TRBV18 and TRBJ1-5, with TRBD1 matching 11 bases. The CDR3 is 15 residues long. V gave up 6 bases and J gave up 4 bases; unmatched junction bases: 5. CDR1 is KGHSH and CDR2 is LQKENI in the germline V gene. CDR3 sequence reads: CASSPGTGGNQPQHF. The CDR3 DNA is TGTGCCAGCTCCCCCGGGACAGGGGGAAATCAGCCCCAGCATTTT.

CDR3: CASSPPGLNYEQYF. As DNA, the CDR3 is TGTGCCAGCAGTCCGCCGGGACTCAATTACGAGCAGTACTTC. The chain employs TRBV27 and TRBJ2-7; tentative D call: TRBD2 (6 bases). The CDR3 spans 14 residues. Per germline, CDR1 MNHEY and CDR2 SMNVEV (reference sequence). Trimming left V 5 bases short and J 4 bases short, with 15 bases between.

The chain is built from TRBV7-8 and TRBJ2-4; 7 nucleotides match TRBD1. Germline V lookup: CDR1 SGHVS, CDR2 FQNEAQ. CDR3 length: 16 amino acids. V shed 5 bases and J 1 base; nucleotides not matched to a gene: 8. CDR3 nucleotides: TGTGCCAGCAGCCCGGGACAGCTGGAGGCCAAAAACATTCAGTACTTC. Amino acid sequence: CASSPGQLEAKNIQYF.

This clone was counted a few times. The V gene is TRBV29-1, the J gene TRBJ2-2; TRBD2 aligns across 7 bases. The CDR3 sequence is 16 residues long. The germline gives CDR1 SQVTM, CDR2 ANQGSEA. V shed 1 base and J 5 bases; nucleotides not matched to a gene: 10. In DNA form, the CDR3 reads TGCAGCGTTGAAGGTTTACAGGCGGGAGCAACCGGGGAGCTGTTTTTT. Its protein is CSVEGLQAGATGELFF.

This clone came up a few times. This sequence joins TRBV19 and TRBJ1-5; weak D call: TRBD1 (5 bases). The V gene lost 7 bases and the J gene lost 7 bases, with 17 bases spanning the gap. Germline-derived CDR1 and CDR2 are LNHDA and SQIVND (reference sequence). CDR3 length equals 14 residues. The CDR3 DNA reads TGTGCCAGTATGAGTAGGCAGGGAGGCCAGCCCCAGCATTTT. Amino acid sequence: CASMSRQGGQPQHF.

This clone was detected a few times. V gene TRBV15 combines with J gene TRBJ2-5; 7 positions agree with TRBD1. CDR1 and CDR2 from the germline V gene are LNHNV and YYDKDF (reference sequence). The CDR3 totals 15 residues. The V and J ends lost 7 bases and 6 bases, in that order; junction bases with no gene match: 14. The CDR3 coding sequence is TGTGCCACCACCCCTGAGGGGGCCCTCGGAAAGACCCAGTACTTC. Residues: CATTPEGALGKTQYF.

The chain is built from TRBV7-3 and TRBJ2-3, with 7 bases aligning to TRBD2. Per germline, CDR1 SGHTA and CDR2 FQGTGA. This CDR3 is 15 amino acids long. V shed 5 bases, J shed 2 bases, and the junction held 7 bases outside the gene matches. Here the CDR3 DNA reads TGTGCCAGCAGCCCCGCGAGCGGGGACACAGATACGCAGTATTTT. Its protein product is CASSPASGDTDTQYF. The full variable domain, with the rest looked up from reference TRBV7-3 and TRBJ2-3, is GAGVSQTPSNKVTEKGKYVELRCDPISGHTALYWYRQSLGQGPEFLIYFQGTGAADDSGLPNDRFFAVRPEGSVSTLKIQRTERGDSAVYLCASSPASGDTDTQYFGPGTRLTVL.

The chain carries TRBV2 and TRBJ1-2; D is perhaps TRBD1 (5 bases). V lost 7 bases and J 3 bases, leaving 15 bases between the germline ends. In germline, CDR1 is SNHLY, CDR2 FYNNEI. This CDR3 has 14 amino acids. CDR3 bases: TGTGCCAGCACAACCAAACAGGTACACTATGGCTACACCTTC. As protein: CASTTKQVHYGYTF. Full variable domain (rest looked up from reference TRBV2 and TRBJ1-2): EPEVTQTPSHQVTQMGQEVILRCVPISNHLYFYWYRQILGQKVEFLVSFYNNEISEKSEIFDDQFSVERPDGSNFTLKIRSTKLEDSAMYFCASTTKQVHYGYTFGSGTRLTVV.

The chain combines TRBV10-3 with TRBJ1-5, with D unresolved. CDR1 and CDR2 from the germline V gene are ENHRY and SYGVKD. The length of the CDR3 is 14 residues. The V end lost 6 bases, the J end lost 2 bases, and 11 bases lay between the germline ends. The CDR3 DNA reads as TGTGCCATCAGGGAGGGCGGGGGCAATCAGCCCCAGCATTTT. Its translation is CAIREGGGNQPQHF.

This clone occurred a few times. V is TRBV7-9 and J is TRBJ2-1; D might be TRBD2 (6 bases). Between the trimmed V and J ends, which lost 3 bases and 7 bases, there was a span of 13 bases. Germline-derived CDR1 and CDR2 are SEHNR and FQNEAQ (reference sequence). The CDR3 runs 14 residues. In nucleotides, the CDR3 is TGTGCCAGCAGCTTGCGACTAGAGGCGAATGAGCAGTTCTTC. It is translated as CASSLRLEANEQFF.

This clone was counted between two and nine times. The chain is built from TRBV4-1 and TRBJ2-7; TRBD2 aligns across 10 bases. This CDR3 is built from 15 residues. CDR1 MGHRA and CDR2 YSYEKL come from the germline V gene. V shed 1 base and J 0 bases; nucleotides not matched to a gene: 0. The CDR3 sequence is CASSQGLAGSYEQYF. CDR3 DNA: TGCGCCAGCAGCCAAGGACTAGCGGGCTCCTACGAGCAGTACTTC.

CDR3 DNA: TGTGCCAGCAGCTTAGTGGCCGGGACTAGCTTTTCCGGGGAGCTGTTTTTT. This encodes CASSLVAGTSFSGELFF. The chain links TRBV7-2 to TRBJ2-2; TRBD2 agrees at 9 bases. The V and J ends lost 1 base and 6 bases, in that order; junction bases with no gene match: 9. CDR1 SGHTA and CDR2 FQGNSA come from the germline V gene. This CDR3 spans 17 amino acids.

The chain links TRBV5-1 to TRBJ2-5, with unresolved D. Matching the DNA end better, TRBJ2-7 makes the J call doubtful. The CDR3 contains 13 residues. Per germline, CDR1 SGHRS and CDR2 YFSETQ. CDR3 coding DNA: TGCGCCAGCAGCTTCAATGGGGCCTACGAGCAGTACTTC. It translates to CASSFNGAYEQYF.

This clone was found once. The rearrangement uses TRBV4-2 and TRBJ2-5; 12 bases fit TRBD2. The CDR3 totals 17 residues. Losses at the gene ends were 1 base for V and 4 bases for J; bases not matched to a gene: 7. CDR1 is LGHNA and CDR2 is YNFKEQ in the germline V gene. CDR3 coding DNA: TGTGCCAGCAGCCAAGGGCTAGCGGGAGGGCCCGGAGAGACCCAGTACTTC. This gives the protein CASSQGLAGGPGETQYF.

This clone was counted once. The genes are TRBV7-2 and TRBJ1-5; D remains ambiguous. V lost 0 bases to trimming and J lost 10 bases, with 7 bases between them. The CDR3 length is 12 residues. Germline CDR1 SGHTA, CDR2 FQGNSA. The CDR3 region has the DNA TGTGCCAGCAGCTTAGCCCAGTCTCCCCAGCATTTT. It translates to CASSLAQSPQHF.

This sequence joins TRBV5-6 and TRBJ1-1; D is perhaps TRBD1 (5 bases). In germline, CDR1 is SGHDT, CDR2 YYEEEE. The CDR3 loop spans 13 amino acids. V dropped 1 base and J dropped 8 bases, with 12 bases sitting between them. The CDR3 loop reads CASSLTGFGEAFF. The CDR3 nucleotides read TGTGCCAGCAGCTTGACAGGTTTTGGAGAAGCTTTCTTT. The variable domain in full, completed from reference TRBV5-6 and TRBJ1-1, reads DAGVTQSPTHLIKTRGQQVTLRCSPKSGHDTVSWYQQALGQGPQFIFQYYEEEERQRGNFPDRFSGHQFPNYSSELNVNALLLGDSALYLCASSLTGFGEAFFGQGTRLTVV.

V is TRBV5-5 and J is TRBJ1-1, with 8 bases matching TRBD1. CDR3 size: 16 residues. Germline CDR1 SGHKS, CDR2 YYEKEE (reference sequence). V lost 2 bases to trimming and J lost 2 bases; unmatched junction nucleotides: 8. This CDR3 is CASSLGFDRGNTEAFF. Written as DNA, the CDR3 is TGTGCCAGCAGCTTAGGATTCGACAGGGGAAACACTGAAGCTTTCTTT.

In its sample, this clone was seen a few times. The chain links TRBV4-1 to TRBJ1-2; D unresolved. Germline loops: CDR1 MGHRA, CDR2 YSYEKL. The CDR3 runs to 14 residues. With 0 bases removed from V and 7 bases from J, the gap between germline ends came to 12 bases. This chain's CDR3 is CASSQDESGIGYTF. Here the CDR3 DNA reads TGCGCCAGCAGCCAAGATGAGTCAGGTATTGGCTACACCTTC.